The 17 T cell receptor beta chains in this list originate from one sample, sequenced in a study of blood T cell repertoires in COVID-19. Clones were sequenced by immunoSEQ multiplex PCR, and TCRdb holds only the in-frame ones, with some missing. The sample has 150,000 to 200,000 clones, over 65% seen once. The sample comprised peripheral blood. Receptor source: a person aged 65 to 85 with COVID-19, enrolled during active disease.

The chain combines TRBV19 with TRBJ2-6; TRBD1 might be the D (5 bases). CDR1 and CDR2 from the germline V gene are LNHDA and SQIVND (reference sequence). The V and J ends lost 3 bases and 0 bases respectively, with 21 bases between them. The CDR3 consists of 20 residues. DNA of the CDR3: TGTGCCAGTAGTATGGGCAGGGTCCGTCATGGTCCCTCTGGGGCCAACGTCCTGACTTTC. Translating it yields CASSMGRVRHGPSGANVLTF.

J is TRBJ2-1 and V is TRBV11-3; 10 bases are shared with TRBD2. The V gene's germline CDR1 is SGHNT and CDR2 YENEEA. J lost 5 bases, V lost 1 base, and 8 bases had no gene match. CDR3 length equals 17 residues. The CDR3 protein is CASSLGMIAGGNNEQFF. CDR3 sequence (DNA): TGTGCCAGCAGCTTAGGGATGATAGCGGGGGGAAACAATGAGCAGTTCTTC.

This chain joins TRBV29-1 and TRBJ1-1; no reliable D call. The V gene lost 4 bases and the J gene lost 1 base, with 10 bases spanning the gap. Germline V gene lookup returns CDR1 SQVTM and CDR2 ANQGSEA. The CDR3 contains 13 residues. CDR3 in amino acids: CSVGNRENTEAFF. DNA of the CDR3: TGCAGCGTTGGTAATCGCGAGAACACTGAAGCTTTCTTT.

The rearrangement joins TRBV28 to TRBJ1-4; weak D call: TRBD1 (5 bases). The germline CDR1 and CDR2 sequences are MDHEN and SYDVKM. V shed 3 bases and J shed 9 bases, with 17 bases lying between them. This CDR3 comprises 15 residues. The CDR3 reads CASSLPEGTLKKLFF. The CDR3 DNA reads TGTGCCAGCAGTTTGCCCGAAGGGACTTTGAAAAAACTGTTTTTT. Based on the CDR3 plus reference TRBV28 and TRBJ1-4, the full variable domain is DVKVTQSSRYLVKRTGEKVFLECVQDMDHENMFWYRQDPGLGLRLIYFSYDVKMKEKGDIPEGYSVSREKKERFSLILESASTNQTSMYLCASSLPEGTLKKLFFGSGTQLSVL.

The V call is TRBV2, the J call TRBJ2-3, with a tentative D call TRBD1 (6 bases). This CDR3 spans 15 amino acids. V lost 1 base to trimming and J lost 2 bases, with 10 bases between them. In germline, CDR1 is SNHLY, CDR2 FYNNEI. Here the CDR3 reads CASSEDGGVTDTQYF. CDR3 nucleotides: TGTGCCAGCAGTGAAGATGGGGGCGTCACAGATACGCAGTATTTT.

With respect to this clone: Germline is not matched at one junction end, which may reflect a read error. The rearrangement links TRBV30 to TRBJ1-1; 8 bases are a match to TRBD1. Germline V gene lookup returns CDR1 GTSNPN and CDR2 SVGIG (reference sequence). The CDR3 loop spans 11 amino acids. The CDR3 sequence is CAWMRGQESVF. In DNA, the CDR3 is TGTGCCTGGATGAGGGGACAGGAATCGGTCTTT.

The chain combines TRBV7-2 with TRBJ2-7, with a possible D match to TRBD1 (6 bases). This CDR3 has 14 amino acids. The germline V gene has CDR1 SGHTA and CDR2 FQGNSA. V was clipped by 6 bases and J by 4 bases, with 16 bases between them. Here the CDR3 DNA reads TGTGCCAGCAGAAACCAGGGGCTGCCGTACGAGCAGTACTTC. It yields the protein CASRNQGLPYEQYF.

This chain links TRBV4-1 with TRBJ1-6; a weak D match, TRBD1 (6 bases). The CDR3 has 15 amino acids. The V end lost 6 bases, the J end lost 0 bases, and 9 bases lay between the germline ends. Per the germline V gene, CDR1 is MGHRA and CDR2 is YSYEKL. The CDR3 DNA reads as TGCGCCAGCAGTACAGGGTTCTCCTATAATTCACCCCTCCACTTT. Its protein product is CASSTGFSYNSPLHF.

This clone was picked up one time. J is TRBJ1-5 and V is TRBV6-5, with D unclear. Germline V gene data show CDR1 as MNHEY and CDR2 as SVGAGI. V gave up 6 bases and J gave up 7 bases, with 16 bases separating them. The CDR3 is 14 residues long. CDR3 nucleotides: TGTGCCAGCAGGCCCCCGGGTTCCTTCCAGCCCCAGCATTTT. Residues: CASRPPGSFQPQHF.

V and J are TRBV15 and TRBJ2-7; D might be TRBD1 (6 bases). CDR1 and CDR2 (germline): LNHNV, YYDKDF (reference sequence). This CDR3 has 20 amino acids. Between the trimmed V and J ends, which lost 0 bases and 1 base, there was a span of 25 bases. CDR3 nucleotides: TGTGCCACCAGCAGAGATTTGAGGGGGTCGGGCCAGTCAGTTTCCTACGAGCAGTACTTC. Amino acid sequence: CATSRDLRGSGQSVSYEQYF.

The genes are TRBV3-1 (or the pseudogene TRBV3-2) and TRBJ2-1, with D perhaps TRBD2 (5 bases). Germline assignment: CDR1 LGHDT and CDR2 YNNKEL (reference sequence). Trimming pared 0 bases from V and 5 bases from J, leaving 8 bases between. This CDR3 is built from 14 residues. CDR3 nucleotide sequence: TGTGCCAGCAGCCAAGATATAGCGCACAATGAGCAGTTCTTC. Translation: CASSQDIAHNEQFF.

In this sample, this clone turned up a few times. This rearrangement joins TRBV6-2 or TRBV6-3 to TRBJ2-7, with 8 bases identical to TRBD2. The CDR3 loop spans 16 amino acids. The ends lost 6 bases at V and 6 bases at J; junction bases unmatched: 16. Germline V lookup: CDR1 MNHEY, CDR2 SVGEGT. The CDR3 bases are TGTGCCAGCAGCGCTACCGGGACTAGTCTGGCGGGCGAGCAGTACTTC. Translation gives CASSATGTSLAGEQYF.

This chain uses TRBV3-1 (or the pseudogene TRBV3-2) with TRBJ2-3, with 10 bases lining up with TRBD2. The V gene end was trimmed by 2 bases and the J gene end by 1 base; junction bases not matched to a gene: 0. The CDR3 is made up of 15 amino acids. Germline V gives CDR1 LGHDT, CDR2 YNNKEL (reference sequence). DNA for the CDR3: TGTGCCAGCAGCCAACTAGCGGGAGGCACAGATACGCAGTATTTT. Protein: CASSQLAGGTDTQYF.

This chain's CDR3 is CASSYNDRTGGNTIYF. The CDR3 DNA sequence: TGTGCCAGCAGCTACAACGACCGGACTGGTGGAAACACCATATATTTT. V gene TRBV5-5 combines with J gene TRBJ1-3; D remains unclear. The CDR3 runs to 16 residues. Germline CDR1 and CDR2: SGHKS and YYEKEE (reference sequence). The V gene lost 3 bases and the J gene lost 3 bases, with 16 bases spanning the gap.

This clone appeared a single time. This rearrangement joins TRBV18 to TRBJ1-1; D uncertain. The germline gives CDR1 KGHSH, CDR2 LQKENI. This CDR3 is 13 amino acids long. V lost 3 bases to trimming and J lost 5 bases, with 10 bases between them. This CDR3 is CASSPLPGTEAFF. In DNA, the CDR3 is TGTGCCAGCTCACCCTTGCCGGGGACTGAAGCTTTCTTT.

This chain's CDR3 is CAISRGQGFEKLFF. For the CDR3, the DNA is TGTGCCATCAGCCGGGGACAGGGGTTTGAAAAACTGTTTTTT. The chain employs TRBV10-3 and TRBJ1-4, with 10 positions matching TRBD1. Looked up from germline, CDR1 is ENHRY and CDR2 is SYGVKD. The CDR3 runs 14 residues. V lost 6 bases, J lost 7 bases, and 5 bases stayed unmatched.

V usage is TRBV5-6 and J usage is TRBJ1-1; 8 bases agree with TRBD1. J was trimmed by 1 base and V by 2 bases; bases with no gene match: 1. The CDR3 loop spans 14 amino acids. Germline V gene data show CDR1 as SGHDT and CDR2 as YYEEEE. DNA for the CDR3: TGTGCCAGCAGCTTCGGGACAGGGAACACTGAAGCTTTCTTT. Translated, it gives CASSFGTGNTEAFF.